A selection of T cell receptor beta chains follows, all from one sample in a study of blood T cell repertoires in COVID-19. TCRdb's table, derived via immunoSEQ multiplex PCR, lists solely in-frame clones and lacks some. The table shows 250,000 to 300,000 clones, with approximately 91% occurring only once. The sequenced sample consisted of PBMCs or T cells enriched from blood (not recorded which). All receptors derive from a woman in her thirties or forties with acute COVID-19. The CDR3 runs from the conserved cysteine through the conserved F or W. The D gene is left open where the match is weak. Size is stated for part of the rows, as once, few or many counts, or as a class when the clone is expanded.

D	V	size	J	CDR3	DNA
TRBD2	TRBV24-1	.	TRBJ2-3	CATSPGTSGRDTQYF	TGTGCCACCAGTCCCGGGACTAGCGGGAGGGATACGCAGTATTTT
TRBD2	TRBV4-2	.	TRBJ2-5	CASSPGTSGERGETQYF	TGTGCCAGCAGCCCCGGGACTAGCGGAGAGAGGGGAGAGACCCAGTACTTC
TRBD2	TRBV15	.	TRBJ2-1	CATSRDYSSGRRNEQFF	TGTGCCACCAGCAGAGATTACTCAAGCGGGAGGCGCAATGAGCAGTTCTTC
TRBD1	TRBV11-2	.	TRBJ2-7	CASSLGTGSYEQYF	TGTGCCAGCAGCTTAGGGACAGGTAGTTACGAGCAGTACTTC
TRBD1	TRBV3-1/TRBV3-2	.	TRBJ1-5	CASSQGTGGNQPQHF	TGTGCCAGCAGCCAAGGGACAGGGGGCAATCAGCCCCAGCATTTT
TRBD1	TRBV5-5	.	TRBJ2-2	CASSYGTGFTGELFF	TGTGCCAGCAGTTATGGGACAGGGTTCACCGGGGAGCTGTTTTTT
.	TRBV11-3	.	TRBJ2-4	CASSLAINIQYF	TGTGCCAGCAGCTTAGCCATAAACATTCAGTACTTC
TRBD2	TRBV3-1/TRBV3-2	.	TRBJ2-7	CASSQRTGGGYEQYF	TGTGCCAGCAGCCAAAGGACTGGGGGGGGGTACGAGCAGTACTTC
TRBD1	TRBV5-1	.	TRBJ1-1	CASSLGDRGRNTEAFF	TGCGCCAGCAGCTTAGGGGACAGGGGAAGGAACACTGAAGCTTTCTTT
.	TRBV27	.	TRBJ1-1	CASSDPWDISEAFF	TGTGCCAGCAGTGACCCCTGGGACATTTCTGAAGCTTTCTTT
TRBD2	TRBV4-1	.	TRBJ2-1	CASSHGSQRGGPYNEQFF	TGCGCCAGCAGCCACGGGTCACAGCGGGGGGGCCCCTACAATGAGCAGTTCTTC
TRBD2	TRBV7-9	.	TRBJ2-3	CASSLGTSGLKTDTQYF	TGTGCCAGCAGCTTAGGGACTAGCGGACTCAAGACAGATACGCAGTATTTT
TRBD2	TRBV19	once	TRBJ2-1	CASMGGSEQFF	TGTGCCAGTATGGGAGGGAGTGAGCAGTTCTTC
TRBD1	TRBV11-2	.	TRBJ1-4	CASSPRGDRANEKLFF	TGTGCCAGCAGCCCCAGAGGTGACAGGGCAAATGAAAAACTGTTTTTT
TRBD1	TRBV6-5	.	TRBJ1-2	CASSLGQGRGGYTF	TGTGCCAGCAGTCTCGGACAGGGGAGAGGGGGCTACACCTTC
.	TRBV30	.	TRBJ2-3	CAAGLSTDTQYF	TGTGCGGCGGGGTTGTCCACAGATACGCAGTATTTT
.	TRBV24-1	once	TRBJ1-1	CATTDSWNGDNTEAFF	TGTGCCACCACCGATTCCTGGAACGGGGATAACACTGAAGCTTTCTTT
.	TRBV6-1	.	TRBJ1-1	CASSEAWATEAFF	TGTGCCAGCAGTGAAGCCTGGGCCACTGAAGCTTTCTTT
.	TRBV30	.	TRBJ2-7	CAWSVNSIVREQYF	TGTGCCTGGAGTGTAAACAGTATAGTCCGCGAGCAGTACTTC
.	TRBV5-6	once	TRBJ2-2	CASSANQGKGGELFF	TGTGCCAGCAGCGCCAACCAGGGGAAAGGCGGGGAGCTGTTTTTT
.	TRBV28	.	TRBJ1-5	CASSPPYSNQPQHF	TGTGCCAGCAGCCCGCCCTATAGCAATCAGCCCCAGCATTTT
TRBD1	TRBV7-6	.	TRBJ1-6	CASSPDRGSPLHF	TGTGCCAGCAGCCCAGACAGGGGCTCACCCCTCCACTTT
TRBD2	TRBV2	.	TRBJ2-7	CASTRHVVREATYEQYF	TGTGCCAGCACCCGACATGTGGTGCGGGAGGCGACCTACGAGCAGTACTTC
TRBD2	TRBV7-2	.	TRBJ2-1	CASSVTSGSYNEQFF	TGTGCCAGCAGCGTGACTAGCGGCTCCTACAATGAGCAGTTCTTC
TRBD2	TRBV5-6	.	TRBJ2-6	CASSLGPGGGANVLTF	TGTGCCAGCAGCTTGGGACCGGGGGGTGGGGCCAACGTCCTGACTTTC
.	TRBV7-8	.	TRBJ1-3	CASSSPGSGNTIYF	TGTGCCAGCAGCTCCCCGGGGTCTGGAAACACCATATATTTT
.	TRBV28	.	TRBJ1-6	CASTPGGNVGNSPLHF	TGTGCCAGCACCCCGGGGGGCAACGTCGGGAATTCACCCCTCCACTTT
.	TRBV28	.	TRBJ1-5	CASSIRDWDQPQHF	TGTGCCAGCAGTATCAGGGATTGGGATCAGCCCCAGCATTTT
.	TRBV10-3	once	TRBJ2-6	CAISESVLSSGANVLTF	TGTGCCATCAGTGAGTCGGTTCTAAGCTCTGGGGCCAACGTCCTGACTTTC
TRBD2	TRBV11-2	.	TRBJ2-1	CASSRNSGGYNEQFF	TGTGCCAGCAGCAGAAATAGCGGGGGCTACAATGAGCAGTTCTTC
.	TRBV7-2	.	TRBJ2-3	CASSVMGAGDTQYF	TGTGCCAGCAGCGTCATGGGGGCGGGAGATACGCAGTATTTT
.	TRBV6-5	.	TRBJ1-1	CATYDGRAFF	TGTGCCACTTATGATGGGCGAGCTTTCTTT
.	TRBV19	.	TRBJ1-6	CASNRGWNSPLHF	TGTGCCAGTAATCGGGGGTGGAATTCACCCCTCCACTTT
.	TRBV4-2	.	TRBJ1-1	CASSQDLTIATGKRSTEAFF	TGTGCCAGCAGCCAAGATTTAACGATAGCGACAGGTAAAAGGAGCACTGAAGCTTTCTTT
.	TRBV19	.	TRBJ1-1	CASRPRGKTEAFF	TGTGCCAGTAGACCCAGGGGAAAGACTGAAGCTTTCTTT
TRBD1	TRBV7-2	.	TRBJ1-2	CASSSPGTGNYGYTF	TGTGCCAGCAGCTCGCCCGGGACAGGGAACTATGGCTACACCTTC
.	TRBV7-2	.	TRBJ2-5	CASSLARETQYF	TGTGCCAGCAGCTTAGCGAGGGAGACCCAGTACTTC
.	TRBV28	.	TRBJ1-1	CASSLYGSEAFF	TGTGCCAGCAGTTTGTACGGGAGTGAAGCTTTCTTT
TRBD2	TRBV27	.	TRBJ2-1	CASSLRTSGGSSYNEQFF	TGTGCCAGCAGTCTAAGGACTAGCGGGGGCAGCTCCTACAATGAGCAGTTCTTC
TRBD1	TRBV5-5	.	TRBJ2-7	CASRLTGSTYEQYF	TGTGCCAGCAGGCTGACAGGGAGCACCTACGAGCAGTACTTC
.	TRBV2	.	TRBJ1-3	CASSMRTPSGNTIYF	TGTGCCAGCAGTATGAGGACTCCCTCTGGAAACACCATATATTTT
TRBD1	TRBV27	.	TRBJ1-1	CASSLSPGGTEAFF	TGTGCCAGCAGTTTATCCCCAGGGGGCACTGAAGCTTTCTTT
TRBD2	TRBV5-1	.	TRBJ2-5	CASSTGLAGGQETQYF	TGCGCCAGCAGCACCGGACTAGCGGGGGGCCAAGAGACCCAGTACTTC
TRBD1	TRBV20-1	.	TRBJ2-2	CSASKPRGRGTGELFF	TGCAGTGCTAGTAAACCCAGGGGGCGCGGAACCGGGGAGCTGTTTTTT
.	TRBV7-8	.	TRBJ1-1	CASSFGRGYTEAFF	TGTGCCAGCAGCTTCGGGCGGGGGTACACTGAAGCTTTCTTT
TRBD1	TRBV5-1	.	TRBJ2-7	CASSPGTATYEQYF	TGCGCCAGCAGCCCCGGGACAGCTACCTACGAGCAGTACTTC
.	TRBV19	.	TRBJ1-3	CASSVRRNTIYF	TGTGCCAGTAGTGTCAGGAGAAACACCATATATTTT
.	TRBV19	few	TRBJ1-2	CASSIGTGTNYGYTF	TGTGCCAGTAGTATAGGAACAGGGACCAACTATGGCTACACCTTC
.	TRBV6-5	.	TRBJ2-7	CASTAGFSYEQYF	TGTGCCAGCACCGCAGGGTTTTCCTACGAGCAGTACTTC
TRBD2	TRBV7-2	few	TRBJ2-1	CASSLLAGGYNEQFF	TGTGCCAGCAGCTTGCTAGCGGGAGGCTACAATGAGCAGTTCTTC
TRBD2	TRBV29-1	.	TRBJ2-2	CSVEDGGDGELFF	TGCAGCGTTGAAGATGGGGGGGACGGGGAGCTGTTTTTT
.	TRBV28	.	TRBJ1-1	CASRTTVGTEAFF	TGTGCCAGCAGGACAACTGTGGGCACTGAAGCTTTCTTT
.	TRBV7-2	.	TRBJ2-5	CASSPKVRGLQETQYF	TGTGCCAGCAGTCCTAAGGTGCGGGGGCTGCAAGAGACCCAGTACTTC
TRBD1	TRBV3-1/TRBV3-2	.	TRBJ1-6	CASSPRTGGWSPLHF	TGTGCCAGCAGCCCCCGGACAGGGGGCTGGTCACCCCTCCACTTT
TRBD2	TRBV2	.	TRBJ2-1	CASSERAGGPGEQFF	TGTGCCAGCAGTGAGAGAGCGGGAGGGCCGGGTGAGCAGTTCTTC